This T cell receptor (beta chain) is drawn from a study of CD8+ T cells in alopecia areata (dated by TCRdb to the late 2010s). Background for the entire study: The treated patients, all with moderate-to-severe alopecia areata, were enrolled in an open-label pilot trial of oral tofacitinib given at 5 to 10 mg twice daily. Biopsies were taken from tofacitinib-treated patients at baseline and at 4 and 24 weeks of treatment, and a later scalp biopsy was taken in several of the tofacitinib-treated patients. Human TCRbeta sequencing covered scalp tissue and sorted CD4+ and CD8+ peripheral blood T cells from patchy and totalis/universalis alopecia areata patients and healthy controls. Amplification of TCRbeta CDR3 regions was done by immunoSEQ multiplex PCR using 35 Vbeta forward primers and 13 Jbeta reverse primers. RNA was extracted with the PAXgene miRNA kit for fixed scalp, the miRNeasy kit for PBMCs, and the RNeasy kit for mouse skin. To study T cell clonal expansion in alopecia areata, the researchers applied high-throughput TCRbeta sequencing to both the C3H/HeJ mouse model and human patients. Patients received tofacitinib for 6 to 18 months and were then followed off drug for 6 months to check for delayed response and recurrence. Scalp clonality was compared among normal scalp (n=4), patchy alopecia areata scalp (n=8), and alopecia totalis/universalis scalp (n=8).

A word on this clone: It has no known antigen specificity. The record has no base qualities; no much larger clone is one base away.

Lesional scalp punch biopsies and peripheral blood were obtained from alopecia areata patients. PBMCs were separated by density centrifugation and stained for CD3, CD4 and CD8, after which CD4+ and CD8+ T cells were sorted on a FACSAria. Library prep was done by the immunoSEQ multiplex PCR assay. RNA was extracted from all samples and reverse transcribed into cDNA, which served as template for TCR sequencing. First-strand cDNA was synthesized using SuperScript III with a 2:1 mix of oligo-dT and random hexamers. A synthetic immune receptor repertoire was used to gauge amplification bias, and whatever bias remained was removed computationally. Per the source publication's procedure: Raw reads were preprocessed to remove errors, and CDR3 was defined according to IMGT conventions as the region from the conserved cysteine to phenylalanine. Clonality was computed as 1 minus the Shannon entropy, with the entropy normalized by log2 of the number of productive unique TCRs. Scalp TCRbeta sequences were cross-referenced with sorted blood CD4 and CD8 repertoires so that the CD4 or CD8 identity of scalp clones could be inferred. TCRdb holds this immuneACCESS table with in-frame rearrangements only. Some clones are missing; in checked studies, unresolved V genes explain under half, and the rest has no known cause. V and J calls and clone size are given by that table; D and trimming were obtained from the DNA. The sample table lists about 97,000 clones, roughly 41% of them with a count of one. The top ten clones comprise 1% to 1.5% of the sample.

V is cut back by 3 bases and J by 6 bases, with 8 bases in the junction unmatched. The CDR3 starts with the cysteine, ends with the phenylalanine, and has 15 residues. The CDR3 DNA has 45 bases and is translated from base 1. CDR1 SGHRS and CDR2 YFSETQ are derived from the germline V gene. General conclusions and limits of the study: Unlike mouse skin, which is dominated by gammadelta T cells, normal human skin has resident alphabeta T cells that are also sequenced, and this complicates analysis of the scalp TCR repertoire. Lesional scalp, especially in alopecia totalis/universalis, showed higher clonality and more expanded CD8+ clones than normal scalp, suggesting antigenic drive. TCR sequences shared between patients were less clear than in mice, possibly partly because of HLA diversity in the patient population.

Sequencing was done on a sample of CD4+ T cells sorted from blood. This TCR came from a human donor with alopecia areata. The sequence is built from TRBV5-1 and TRBJ2-2, with TRBD1 matching 7 junction bases. The nucleotide sequence reads as follows: TGCGCCAGCAGCTGGGGGACAGACCGCGCCGGGGAGCTGTTTTTT. Its protein is CASSWGTDRAGELFF.